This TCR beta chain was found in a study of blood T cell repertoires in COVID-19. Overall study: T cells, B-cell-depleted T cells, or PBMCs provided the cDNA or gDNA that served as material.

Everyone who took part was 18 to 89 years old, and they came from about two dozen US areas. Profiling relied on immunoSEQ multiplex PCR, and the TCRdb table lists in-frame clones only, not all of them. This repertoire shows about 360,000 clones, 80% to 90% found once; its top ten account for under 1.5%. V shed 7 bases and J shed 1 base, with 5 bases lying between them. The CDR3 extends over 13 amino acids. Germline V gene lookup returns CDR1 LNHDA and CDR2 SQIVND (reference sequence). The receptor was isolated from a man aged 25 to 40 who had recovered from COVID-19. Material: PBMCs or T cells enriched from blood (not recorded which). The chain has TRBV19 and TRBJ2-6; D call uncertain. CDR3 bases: TGTGCCAGTAAACTTTCTGGGGCCAACGTCCTGACTTTC. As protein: CASKLSGANVLTF.